Following are 16 T cell receptor beta chains from one sample sequenced in a study of identical twins. MiXCR, applied by TCRdb to the 5' RACE reads, yields one record per CDR3 protein. The table has 1.5 million to 2 million distinct CDR3 sequences, 32% seen once; the top ten hold about 0.27%. Sequencing was performed on cord blood. The receptors were gathered from a newborn girl in good health.

In the case of this clonotype: This may come from a read error, since a much larger clone is one base off. The V and J genes are TRBV7-8 and TRBJ2-4; weak D call: TRBD2 (6 bases). There are 16 residues in the CDR3. V was shortened by 6 bases and J by 0 bases, with 15 bases between the two germline ends. Germline CDR1 is SGHVS and CDR2 is FQNEAQ. The CDR3 reads CASSPTGTLAKNIQYF. The CDR3 region has the DNA TGTGCCAGCAGTCCGACTGGGACTCTAGCCAAAAACATTCAGTACTTC.

The genes are TRBV21-1 and TRBJ2-1; the table's D call, TRBD2, was not checked against the DNA. TRBV21-1 is tagged as a pseudogene. This CDR3 comprises 17 residues. The CDR3 here is CASSISLAGGGSNEQFF. In DNA form, the CDR3 reads TGTGCCAGCAGCATCTCTTTAGCGGGAGGGGGGTCCAATGAGCAGTTCTTC.

The chain is built from TRBV3-1 and TRBJ1-2; no definite D call. Germline values: CDR1 LGHDT, CDR2 YNNKEL (reference sequence). The CDR3 length is 12 residues. V was trimmed by 7 bases and J by 7 bases, leaving 13 bases between them. In nucleotides, the CDR3 is TGTGCCAGCAATGCGGGGTCGGGTGGCTACACCTTC. Encoded protein: CASNAGSGGYTF.

The table lists this clonotype with a few counts. CDR3 in amino acids: CASSQGPAGITEAFF. The CDR3 bases are TGTGCCAGCAGCCAAGGCCCGGCTGGCATCACTGAAGCTTTCTTT. The chain links TRBV3-1 to TRBJ1-1, with no clear D. Per germline, CDR1 LGHDT and CDR2 YNNKEL (reference sequence). Trimming removed 1 base at V and 4 bases at J, with 13 bases between. CDR3 length: 15 residues.

V gene TRBV7-8 combines with J gene TRBJ2-1, with TRBD2 matching over 9 bases. Per germline, CDR1 SGHVS and CDR2 FQNEAQ. The CDR3 totals 14 residues. J lost 9 bases, V lost 7 bases, and 10 bases had no gene match. CDR3 bases: TGTGCCAGCATCTTGCTAGCGGGAAACTCTGAGCAGTTCTTC. This encodes CASILLAGNSEQFF.

This clonotype was counted between two and nine times. CDR3 nucleotides: TGCAGTGCTAGAGATAGGAAGGGGATGAACACTGAAGCTTTCTTT. Protein sequence: CSARDRKGMNTEAFF. The V and J genes are TRBV20-1 and TRBJ1-1; perhaps TRBD1 as D (5 bases). V was trimmed by 0 bases and J by 0 bases, leaving 11 bases between them. Germline CDR1 is DFQATT and CDR2 is SNEGSKA (reference sequence). The CDR3 has 15 residues.

V usage is TRBV4-2 and J usage is TRBJ2-3; the D gene could be TRBD1 or TRBD2 (5 bases each). The germline CDR1 and CDR2 sequences are LGHNA and YNFKEQ. The CDR3 has 16 amino acids. Trimming removed 4 bases at V and 5 bases at J, with 19 bases between. The CDR3 DNA sequence: TGTGCCAGCAGCCCCGCTGCGATAGGGGCGGGAGATACGCAGTATTTT. This translates into CASSPAAIGAGDTQYF.

The chain uses TRBV6-6 and TRBJ2-7; 7 bases are shared with TRBD2. V dropped 3 bases and J dropped 2; count of bases not matched to a gene: 4. The germline gives CDR1 MNHNY, CDR2 SVGAGI (reference sequence). CDR3 length equals 14 residues. Here the CDR3 DNA reads TGTGCCAGCAGTTATGAGCGGGGACCCTACGAGCAGTACTTC. Translation gives CASSYERGPYEQYF.

This clonotype showed up many times. V is TRBV3-1 and J is TRBJ2-7, with D uncertain. V was pared by 0 bases and J by 3 bases, with 9 bases between. Germline CDR1 LGHDT, CDR2 YNNKEL (reference sequence). This CDR3 has 14 residues. As DNA, the CDR3 is TGTGCCAGCAGCCAAGATCGGACCCTCTACGAGCAGTACTTC. This translates into CASSQDRTLYEQYF.

The V gene is TRBV11-2, the J gene TRBJ2-1; perhaps TRBD2 as D (6 bases). Trimming removed 9 bases from V and 4 bases from J, with 19 bases in between. The CDR3 loop spans 15 amino acids. Germline V gene sequence: CDR1 SGHAT, CDR2 FQNNGV. Here the CDR3 DNA reads TGTGCCAGTAGACCAGCGGGCCCTGCGTACAATGAGCAGTTCTTC. Its protein product is CASRPAGPAYNEQFF.

In this sample, this clonotype turned up a few times. This chain joins TRBV4-1 and TRBJ1-5; D is perhaps TRBD1 (5 bases). CDR1 MGHRA and CDR2 YSYEKL come from the germline V gene. The CDR3 covers 15 residues. Trimming pared 1 base from V and 4 bases from J, leaving 11 bases between. CDR3 sequence: CASSQARDGNQPQHF. DNA of the CDR3: TGCGCCAGCAGCCAAGCCAGGGACGGTAATCAGCCCCAGCATTTT.

V usage is TRBV5-1 and J usage is TRBJ2-1; no clear D gene. Trimming pared 1 base from V and 0 bases from J, leaving 11 bases between. The CDR3 consists of 16 residues. Germline CDR1 SGHRS, CDR2 YFSETQ. CDR3 DNA sequence: TGCGCCAGCAGCTTGCCAACGTTCAGCTCCTACAATGAGCAGTTCTTC. It is translated as CASSLPTFSSYNEQFF.

The gene calls are TRBV7-2 and TRBJ2-1, with 7 bases identical to TRBD2. Germline CDR1 and CDR2: SGHTA and FQGNSA. The V segment lost 0 bases and the J segment 3 bases; nucleotides outside the gene matches: 5. The CDR3 is made up of 16 amino acids. The CDR3 spells CASSLAQRDNYNEQFF. The CDR3 DNA is TGTGCCAGCAGCTTAGCCCAGCGGGATAACTACAATGAGCAGTTCTTC.

Only a few counts were recorded for this clonotype. The gene calls are TRBV7-9 and TRBJ2-5; 7 positions agree with TRBD2. The germline V gene has CDR1 SEHNR and CDR2 FQNEAQ (reference sequence). This CDR3 is built from 15 residues. The V gene end was trimmed by 2 bases and the J gene end by 2 bases; junction bases not matched to a gene: 5. CDR3 bases: TGTGCCAGCAGCTTACTGGGGGGGATACAAGAGACCCAGTACTTC. It translates to CASSLLGGIQETQYF.

The chain carries TRBV20-1 and TRBJ2-1, with 11 nucleotides matching TRBD2. CDR1 is DFQATT and CDR2 is SNEGSKA in the germline V gene (reference sequence). The J segment lost 4 bases and the V segment lost 7 bases, leaving 6 bases of the junction unmatched. The CDR3 loop spans 14 amino acids. The CDR3 is CSVAGGPVYNEQFF. The CDR3 DNA reads TGCAGTGTAGCGGGGGGGCCTGTTTACAATGAGCAGTTCTTC.

This clonotype was observed a handful of times. The chain uses TRBV6-2 or TRBV6-3 and TRBJ1-2; D is perhaps TRBD1 (6 bases). V shed 5 bases and J shed 4 bases, with 14 bases lying between them. The CDR3 extends over 14 amino acids. In germline, CDR1 is MNHEY, CDR2 SVGEGT. CDR3 sequence (DNA): TGTGCCAGCAGTCCCCGACAGGAGTTCTATGGCTACACCTTC. Translation gives CASSPRQEFYGYTF.